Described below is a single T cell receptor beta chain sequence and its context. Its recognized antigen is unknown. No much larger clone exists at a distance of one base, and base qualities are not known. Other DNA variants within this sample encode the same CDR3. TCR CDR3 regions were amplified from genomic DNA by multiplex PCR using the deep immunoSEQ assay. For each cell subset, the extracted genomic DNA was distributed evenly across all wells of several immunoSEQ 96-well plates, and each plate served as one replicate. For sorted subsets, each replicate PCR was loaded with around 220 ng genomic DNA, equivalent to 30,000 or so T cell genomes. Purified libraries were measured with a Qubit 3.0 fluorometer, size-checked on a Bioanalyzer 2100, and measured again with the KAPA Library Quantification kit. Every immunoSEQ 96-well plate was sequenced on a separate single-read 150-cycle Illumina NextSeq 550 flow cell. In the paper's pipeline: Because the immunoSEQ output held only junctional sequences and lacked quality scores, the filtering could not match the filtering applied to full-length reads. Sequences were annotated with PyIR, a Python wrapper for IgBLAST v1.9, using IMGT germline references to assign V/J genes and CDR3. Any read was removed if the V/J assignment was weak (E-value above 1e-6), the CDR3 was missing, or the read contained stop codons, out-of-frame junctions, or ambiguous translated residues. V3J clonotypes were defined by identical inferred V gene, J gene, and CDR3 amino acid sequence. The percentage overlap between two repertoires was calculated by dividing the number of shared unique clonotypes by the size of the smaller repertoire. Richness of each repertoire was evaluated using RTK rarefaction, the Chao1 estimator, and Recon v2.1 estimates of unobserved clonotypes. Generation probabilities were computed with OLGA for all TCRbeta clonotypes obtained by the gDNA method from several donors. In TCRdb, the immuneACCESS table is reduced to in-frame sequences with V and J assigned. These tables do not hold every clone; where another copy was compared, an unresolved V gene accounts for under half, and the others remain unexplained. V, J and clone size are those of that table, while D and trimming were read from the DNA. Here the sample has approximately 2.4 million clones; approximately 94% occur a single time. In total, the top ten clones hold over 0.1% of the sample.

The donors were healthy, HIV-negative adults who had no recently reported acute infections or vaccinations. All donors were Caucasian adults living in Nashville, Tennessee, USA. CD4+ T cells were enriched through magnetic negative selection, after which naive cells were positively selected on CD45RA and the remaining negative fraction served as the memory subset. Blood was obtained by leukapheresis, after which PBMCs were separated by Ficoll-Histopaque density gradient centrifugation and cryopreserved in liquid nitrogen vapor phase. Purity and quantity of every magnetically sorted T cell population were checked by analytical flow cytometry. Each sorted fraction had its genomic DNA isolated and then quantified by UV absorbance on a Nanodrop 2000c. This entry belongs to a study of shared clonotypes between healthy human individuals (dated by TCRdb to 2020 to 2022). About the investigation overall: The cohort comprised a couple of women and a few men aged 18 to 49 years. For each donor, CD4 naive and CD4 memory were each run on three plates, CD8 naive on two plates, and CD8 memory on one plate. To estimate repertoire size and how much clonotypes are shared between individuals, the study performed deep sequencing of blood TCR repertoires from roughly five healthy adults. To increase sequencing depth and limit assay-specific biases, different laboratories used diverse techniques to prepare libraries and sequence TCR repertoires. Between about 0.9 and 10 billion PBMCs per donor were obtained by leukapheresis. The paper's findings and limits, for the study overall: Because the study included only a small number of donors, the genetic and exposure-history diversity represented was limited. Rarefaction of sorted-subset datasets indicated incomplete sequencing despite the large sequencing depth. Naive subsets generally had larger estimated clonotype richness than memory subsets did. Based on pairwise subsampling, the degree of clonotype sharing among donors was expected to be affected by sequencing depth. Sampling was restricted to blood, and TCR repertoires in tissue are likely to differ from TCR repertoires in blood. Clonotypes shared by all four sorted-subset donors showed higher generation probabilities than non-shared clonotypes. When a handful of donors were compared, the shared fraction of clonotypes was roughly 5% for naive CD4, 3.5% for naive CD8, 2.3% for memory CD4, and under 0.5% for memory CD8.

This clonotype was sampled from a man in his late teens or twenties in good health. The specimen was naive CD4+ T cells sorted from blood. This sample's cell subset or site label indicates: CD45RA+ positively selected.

CDR3 protein: CAISDDNEQFF. The nucleotide sequence is given as TGTGCCATCAGTGATGACAATGAGCAGTTCTTC. The V and J genes are TRBV10-3 and TRBJ2-1; the D gene remains uncertain. The CDR3 runs 11 residues from the cysteine to the phenylalanine. Just the 33-base CDR3 DNA is kept, in frame starting at base 1. The germline V gene yields ENHRY for CDR1 and SYGVKD for CDR2. V is shortened by 3 bases, J by 5 bases, and the region joining them spans 2 bases.